Listed below are T cell receptor beta chains from one sample, sequenced in a study of cytomegalovirus exposure and HLA in healthy donors. Sequencing was performed with immunoSEQ multiplex PCR; in TCRdb, only in-frame clones are kept and a portion is missing. This table has about 89,000 clones, around 77% appearing once. Sequenced sample: PBMCs. All receptors come from a man aged 25-40 years in good health and CMV-seronegative. Both conserved end residues are part of each CDR3. A D gene is named only where the DNA matches it firmly. Size tells how often a clone was seen (once, few, many) or the class of an expanded clone, and some rows leave it out.

V: TRBV7-2
D: NA
J: TRBJ1-6
size: NA
CDR3: CASSSFGPRDILHF
DNA: TGTGCCAGCAGCTCATTCGGGCCCCGGGACATTCTCCACTTT

V: TRBV7-2
D: NA
J: TRBJ1-3
size: NA
CDR3: CASSLAGARGNTIYF
DNA: TGTGCCAGCAGCTTAGCAGGGGCACGGGGAAACACCATATATTTT

V: TRBV6-5
D: NA
J: TRBJ1-2
size: NA
CDR3: CASSDFGSNYGYTF
DNA: TGTGCCAGCAGTGACTTCGGGAGTAACTATGGCTACACCTTC

V: TRBV10-3
D: TRBD1
J: TRBJ1-1
size: NA
CDR3: CAISELQGDTEAFF
DNA: TGTGCCATCAGTGAGTTACAGGGGGACACTGAAGCTTTCTTT

V: TRBV9
D: TRBD2
J: TRBJ2-4
size: NA
CDR3: CASSPRRGGQVNIQYF
DNA: TGTGCCAGCAGCCCCCGACGGGGGGGGCAGGTAAACATTCAGTACTTC

V: TRBV18
D: NA
J: TRBJ1-5
size: NA
CDR3: CASSPPGPVNQPQHF
DNA: TGTGCCAGCTCACCACCGGGGCCGGTTAATCAGCCCCAGCATTTT

V: TRBV5-1
D: TRBD1
J: TRBJ2-5
size: once
CDR3: CASSLGQGAETQYF
DNA: TGCGCCAGCAGCTTGGGACAGGGGGCAGAGACCCAGTACTTC

V: TRBV5-1
D: TRBD1
J: TRBJ2-3
size: NA
CDR3: CASSRDRTVDTQYF
DNA: TGCGCCAGCAGTCGGGACAGGACGGTCGATACGCAGTATTTT

V: TRBV28
D: NA
J: TRBJ1-4
size: once
CDR3: CASSSLSGANEKLFF
DNA: TGTGCCAGCAGTTCGTTGTCGGGAGCGAATGAAAAACTGTTTTTT

V: TRBV6-1
D: TRBD2
J: TRBJ2-7
size: few
CDR3: CASSERVAGGYEQYF
DNA: TGTGCCAGCAGTGAAAGGGTAGCGGGGGGTTACGAGCAGTACTTC

V: TRBV7-2
D: TRBD1
J: TRBJ2-5
size: few
CDR3: CASSSGQVDQETQYF
DNA: TGTGCCAGCAGCTCTGGACAGGTAGACCAAGAGACCCAGTACTTC

V: TRBV7-2
D: NA
J: TRBJ2-1
size: NA
CDR3: CASSKLKSSYNEQFF
DNA: TGTGCCAGCAGCAAACTAAAAAGCTCCTACAATGAGCAGTTCTTC

V: TRBV5-1
D: TRBD2
J: TRBJ2-5
size: few
CDR3: CASRDGGAGETQYF
DNA: TGCGCCAGCAGGGACGGGGGGGCCGGGGAGACCCAGTACTTC

V: TRBV30
D: NA
J: TRBJ2-5
size: NA
CDR3: CAWDSKTDYQETQYF
DNA: TGTGCCTGGGATTCAAAGACAGACTACCAAGAGACCCAGTACTTC

V: TRBV28
D: NA
J: TRBJ1-4
size: NA
CDR3: CASSLNRAREKLFF
DNA: TGTGCCAGCAGTTTAAACAGGGCTCGGGAAAAACTGTTTTTT

V: TRBV19
D: NA
J: TRBJ1-5
size: NA
CDR3: CASSKTGPYSNQPQHF
DNA: TGTGCCAGTAGTAAAACAGGACCTTATAGCAATCAGCCCCAGCATTTT

V: TRBV5-4
D: NA
J: TRBJ2-5
size: NA
CDR3: CASSLAGEGYVETQYF
DNA: TGTGCCAGCAGCTTGGCCGGCGAGGGATACGTGGAGACCCAGTACTTC

V: TRBV27
D: TRBD2
J: TRBJ2-1
size: NA
CDR3: CASSSGSLEQFF
DNA: TGTGCCAGCAGTAGCGGGAGCCTTGAGCAGTTCTTC

V: TRBV7-9
D: TRBD1
J: TRBJ1-3
size: NA
CDR3: CSSSEIYRGSSGNTIYF
DNA: TGTTCCAGCAGCGAGATTTACAGGGGTAGCTCTGGAAACACCATATATTTT

V: TRBV28
D: TRBD2
J: TRBJ2-3
size: NA
CDR3: CASSSRLAGGTDTQYF
DNA: TGTGCCAGCAGTTCTCGACTAGCGGGCGGCACAGATACGCAGTATTTT

V: TRBV14
D: NA
J: TRBJ1-4
size: NA
CDR3: CASSQGTVHEKLFF
DNA: TGTGCCAGCAGCCAAGGCACAGTTCATGAAAAACTGTTTTTT

V: TRBV19
D: NA
J: TRBJ1-3
size: NA
CDR3: CASSIVSLSGNTIYF
DNA: TGTGCCAGTAGTATAGTGAGCCTCTCTGGAAACACCATATATTTT